What follows is one TCR beta chain and its context. Profiled with immunoSEQ multiplex PCR; TCRdb holds only in-frame clones, not every one. The profile shows 350,000 to 450,000 clones, 90% of them singletons. The CDR3 has 15 amino acids. V shed 1 base and J shed 5 bases, with 15 bases lying between them. Germline V gene sequence: CDR1 SGHNT, CDR2 YENEEA. These data originate in a study of control samples from healthy donors and cancer patients. This chain links TRBV11-3 with TRBJ2-7; D could derive from TRBD1 or TRBD2 (5 bases each). The sequencing sample was made of PBMCs. The receptor comes from a man aged 40-50 years with head and neck cancer. The CDR3 DNA reads TGTGCCAGCAGCTTAGCCCCGGGACGAGGGAACGAGCAGTACTTC. Residues: CASSLAPGRGNEQYF.